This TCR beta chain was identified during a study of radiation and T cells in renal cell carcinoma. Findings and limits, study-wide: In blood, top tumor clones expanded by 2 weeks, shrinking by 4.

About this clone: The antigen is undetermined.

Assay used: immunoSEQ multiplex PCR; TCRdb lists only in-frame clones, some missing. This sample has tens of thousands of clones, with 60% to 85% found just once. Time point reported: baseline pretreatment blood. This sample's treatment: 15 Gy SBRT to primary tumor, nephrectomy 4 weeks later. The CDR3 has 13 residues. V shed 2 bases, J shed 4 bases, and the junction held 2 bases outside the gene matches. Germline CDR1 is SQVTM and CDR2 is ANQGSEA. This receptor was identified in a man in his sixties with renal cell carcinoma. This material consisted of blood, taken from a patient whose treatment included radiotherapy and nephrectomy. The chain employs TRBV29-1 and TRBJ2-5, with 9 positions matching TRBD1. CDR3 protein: CSVERDRAETQYF. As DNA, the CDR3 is TGCAGCGTTGAAAGGGACAGGGCAGAGACCCAGTACTTC.